This TCR beta chain was documented in a study of Tregs in tolerant kidney transplant recipients. Generated by immunoSEQ multiplex PCR, the TCRdb table keeps only in-frame clones and is missing some. The sample carries 60,000 to 95,000 clones, around 98% recorded once. Unstimulated Tregs (CD4+CD25+CD127-) and CD4+CD25- non-Tregs were sorted from PBMCs. This CDR3 spans 17 amino acids. Trimming cost V 5 bases and J 6 bases; bases outside gene matches: 18. CDR1 GTSNPN and CDR2 SVGIG come from the germline V gene (reference sequence). The clonotype originates from a human donor who received a combined kidney and bone marrow transplant. Sequenced here: CD4+ T cells from blood, sampled before the transplant. The chain carries TRBV30 and TRBJ2-2; 7 bases are shared with TRBD1. CDR3 loop: CAWVEKRGQSIAGELFF. The CDR3 DNA reads TGTGCCTGGGTGGAGAAACGGGGACAGTCGATCGCCGGGGAGCTGTTTTTT.